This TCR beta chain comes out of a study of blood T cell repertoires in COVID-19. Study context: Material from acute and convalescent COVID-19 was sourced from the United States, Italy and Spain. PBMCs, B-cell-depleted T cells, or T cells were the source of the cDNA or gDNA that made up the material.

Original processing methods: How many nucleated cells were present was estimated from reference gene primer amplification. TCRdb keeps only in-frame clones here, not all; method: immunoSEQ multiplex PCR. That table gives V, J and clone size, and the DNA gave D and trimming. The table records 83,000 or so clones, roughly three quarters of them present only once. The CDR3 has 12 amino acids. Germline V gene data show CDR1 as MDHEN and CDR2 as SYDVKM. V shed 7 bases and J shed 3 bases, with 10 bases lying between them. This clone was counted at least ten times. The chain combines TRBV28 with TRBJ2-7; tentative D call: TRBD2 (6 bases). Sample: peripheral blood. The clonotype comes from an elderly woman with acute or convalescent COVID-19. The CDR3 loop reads CASTGGGYEQYF. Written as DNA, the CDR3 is TGTGCCAGCACTGGGGGAGGCTACGAGCAGTACTTC.